Here is one TCR beta chain with its context. The sample originates from a study of blood T cell repertoires in COVID-19. For the study at large: Some COVID-19 samples were acute and others convalescent; all came from the United States, Italy and Spain. Nucleic acid was either cDNA or gDNA, and it came from T cells, B-cell-depleted T cells, or PBMCs.

Clones were read by immunoSEQ multiplex PCR, and TCRdb kept only the in-frame ones, dropping some. Of 260,000 or so clones listed, about 86% were seen once; the top ten hold 5.7%. Germline trimming cut 4 bases from V and 5 bases from J; bases unmatched to any gene: 8. The germline gives CDR1 LNHDA, CDR2 SQIVND (reference sequence). CDR3 length equals 17 residues. J is TRBJ2-2 and V is TRBV19; 12 bases are a match to TRBD2. The specimen sequenced was peripheral blood. This clonotype was obtained from a man at least 80 years old with acute or convalescent COVID-19. The CDR3 here is CASSKTSGRVGTGELFF. The CDR3 DNA reads TGTGCCAGTAGTAAGACTAGCGGGAGAGTTGGGACCGGGGAGCTGTTTTTT. The variable domain in full, completed from reference TRBV19 and TRBJ2-2, reads DGGITQSPKYLFRKEGQNVTLSCEQNLNHDAMYWYRQDPGQGLRLIYYSQIVNDFQKGDIAEGYSVSREKKESFPLTVTSAQKNPTAFYLCASSKTSGRVGTGELFFGEGSRLTVL.